The entry below gives a single TCR beta chain sequence along with its context. Its antigen is as yet unknown. The donors were healthy bone marrow donors. This record belongs to a study of cytomegalovirus exposure and HLA in healthy donors. The PCR employed 60 Vbeta primers together with 13 Jbeta primers. Method: immunoSEQ multiplex PCR; TCRdb's copy keeps in-frame clones and lacks some. This sample carries roughly 99,000 clones, over 75% of them seen once, and the ten largest clones take under 5%. Whole-study results and caveats: As a later analysis showed, a missense DCLRE1C variant was linked to trimming of TCR beta V- and J-genes. Most TCRs appeared rarely, but some public TCRs recurred in many donors.

The CDR3 loop spans 15 amino acids. Trimming took 6 bases from V and 0 from J, leaving 14 bases between them. CDR1 and CDR2 (germline): LNHDA, SQIVND (reference sequence). This clonotype was sampled from a male donor in good health and CMV-seronegative. Sequencing used PBMCs. V and J are TRBV19 and TRBJ1-2, with D hard to call. The DNA of the CDR3 is TGTGCCAGTAGGAACCGGGAGGATGCTAACTATGGCTACACCTTC. This codes for CASRNREDANYGYTF.